This TCR beta chain was observed in a study of T-cell memory formation after mild COVID-19 (dated by TCRdb to the early 2020s). Context from the whole study: TCR sequence clusters from the two donors were found to be largely donor specific. In a couple of donors, T-cell clones that expanded and contracted after mild COVID-19 were followed by sequencing TCRalpha and TCRbeta repertoires longitudinally. Two young, previously healthy adult volunteers made up the cohort, one male and one female.

TCRdb records Illumina NovaSeq 6000 as the sequencer. TCRalpha and TCRbeta cDNA libraries were built by 5'RACE with constant-segment primers, adding sample barcodes and unique molecular identifiers. RNA was extracted from every sample with Trizol reagent. The libraries were amplified in two PCR steps, and the second step added a second sample barcode and Illumina TruSeq adapters. The libraries were sequenced on an Illumina NovaSeq using 2 x 150 bp paired-end reads. As for how the authors treated the data: Demultiplexing of reads and collapsing into UMI-guided consensus sequences were performed with migec v1.2.7. Using mixcr v2.1.11, the UMI consensuses were aligned to TRA and TRB V and J templates and assembled into clonotypes. A clonotype was counted as expanded or contracted only if both edgeR and NoisET called the change significant, with noise models trained on biological replicates. For edgeR calls, the cutoffs were a false discovery rate-adjusted p below 0.01 and a log2 fold-change threshold of 1. PCA with hierarchical clustering of max-normalized trajectories of the 1000 most abundant clonotypes was used as exploratory dynamics analysis. Separately sequenced CD4+ and CD8+ repertoires were used to assign the CD4 or CD8 phenotype of responding clones. TCRdb reran the public reads through fastp at Q25 and MiXCR, keeping productive beta chains. A single entry per CDR3 protein holds the most common genes and DNA from its merged rows. V and J calls and clone size were set by TCRdb, not the authors. The sample records approximately 150,000 distinct CDR3 sequences, 15% to 20% of which are singletons. The ten largest clones capture about 2% of the sample.

As to this clonotype: It lacks a known antigen. No clone much larger than this one lies a single base away; base qualities are absent.

Study-wide conclusions, independent of this receptor: Whether the second-wave clones peaking on day 37 were SARS-CoV-2 specific was not confirmed. Contracting CD4+ clones were found mainly in CM and EM memory subsets, while CD8+ clones were enriched in EMRA. The detection of some responding clones in pre-infection memory suggests that pre-existing cross-reactive memory T cells joined the SARS-CoV-2 response. Balanced CD4/CD8 phenotypes were observed for clones contracting from day 15 to 85, whereas a bias towards CD4+ was observed for a second wave of clones expanding from day 15 to 37. Only a couple of mild cases were covered by the study, and larger cohorts that include severe cases with pre-infection samples were considered necessary.

Ficoll-Paque density gradient centrifugation was the method used to isolate PBMCs. The receptor comes from an adult woman who had mild COVID-19 (a few samples of this study predate the infection). The sample titles of this study are shuffled in the database, so cell type and time point are left out; the donor was told from shared clones. The source material was PBMCs or a T cell subset sorted from them (not recorded which).

The nucleotide sequence reads TGCGCCAGCAGTACTAGCGGGCTAGTCAATGAGCAGTTCTTC. This gives the protein CASSTSGLVNEQFF. This sequence uses TRBV4-1 and TRBJ2-1; TRBD2 aligns with 9 central bases. The germline V gene encodes CDR1 MGHRA and CDR2 YSYEKL. The CDR3 measures 14 amino acids from cysteine to phenylalanine. CDR3 DNA is the only sequence kept; it has 42 bases, read in frame from the first base. The germline V end is reduced by 6 bases and the J end by 6 bases; junction bases left unmatched: 6.